A single sample gave rise to the 20 T cell receptor beta chains below, sequenced in a study of T-cell reconstitution after alpha-beta-depleted transplantation in children. A TCRbeta library incorporating unique molecular identifiers was prepared. TCRdb re-derived calls from the PCR reads in MiXCR, one entry per CDR3 protein. Of approximately 240,000 distinct CDR3 sequences in the sample, 9.7% were seen once. The sample here was PBMCs from the stem cell graft donor, taken from the stem cell graft. The receptors originated from a human donor who donated a stem cell graft to a child with SCID.

Ten or more counts support this clonotype. The rearrangement links TRBV20-1 to TRBJ2-7; a weak D match, TRBD1 (6 bases). Germline-derived CDR1 and CDR2 are DFQATT and SNEGSKA (reference sequence). The CDR3 loop spans 16 amino acids. The V gene lost 2 bases and the J gene lost 1 base, with 18 bases spanning the gap. CDR3 region: CSARLHRDILSYEQYF. The CDR3 region has the DNA TGCAGTGCTAGACTCCACCGGGACATTCTATCCTACGAGCAGTACTTC.

This clonotype was counted many times. The chain recombines TRBV7-2 with TRBJ1-2; 8 nucleotides line up with TRBD1. With 5 bases clipped from V and 5 bases from J, the junction kept 4 bases outside the gene matches. This CDR3 comprises 13 residues. Per germline, CDR1 SGHTA and CDR2 FQGNSA. DNA for the CDR3: TGTGCCAGCAGCGTGGGACAGGTATATGGCTACACCTTC. This encodes CASSVGQVYGYTF.

In its sample, this clonotype was seen many times. The chain combines TRBV5-1 with TRBJ2-5; no firm D call. The CDR3 has 14 amino acids. CDR1 is SGHRS, CDR2 YFSETQ, per germline. V was trimmed by 0 bases and J by 4 bases, leaving 10 bases between them. CDR3 sequence reads: CASSLAINGETQYF. DNA of the CDR3: TGCGCCAGCAGCTTGGCTATAAACGGAGAGACCCAGTACTTC.

The sample holds many counts of this clonotype. The chain employs TRBV12-3 or TRBV12-4 and TRBJ2-5; TRBD2 is a possible D gene (6 bases). The V and J ends lost 5 bases and 2 bases respectively, with 18 bases between them. The CDR3 is 16 residues long. DNA for the CDR3: TGTGCCAGCAGTGAGTCGGGACTGTTCATACAAGAGACCCAGTACTTC. It specifies CASSESGLFIQETQYF.

The chain joins TRBV7-6 to TRBJ2-1; no definite D call. This CDR3 has 14 residues. The ends were cut back, 2 bases at V and 7 bases at J, with 12 bases in the middle. Germline CDR1 reads SGHVS; CDR2 reads FNYEAQ. In DNA form, the CDR3 reads TGTGCCAGCAGCTTAAGGCAGGATCTTAATGAGCAGTTCTTC. Amino acids: CASSLRQDLNEQFF.

Here the CDR3 reads CASSLTARNSPLHF. The CDR3 nucleotides read TGCGCCAGCAGCCTGACTGCCAGGAATTCACCCCTCCACTTT. The chain is built from TRBV5-1 and TRBJ1-6; D is undetermined. The CDR3 sequence is 14 residues long. Trimming took 4 bases from V and 7 from J, leaving 12 bases between them. Germline V gene lookup returns CDR1 SGHRS and CDR2 YFSETQ. Together with reference TRBV5-1 and TRBJ1-6, the CDR3 gives the full variable domain: KAGVTQTPRYLIKTRGQQVTLSCSPISGHRSVSWYQQTPGQGLQFLFEYFSETQRNKGNFPGRFSGRQFSNSRSEMNVSTLELGDSALYLCASSLTARNSPLHFGNGTRLTVT.

This clonotype has ten or more counts. The V and J genes are TRBV6-5 and TRBJ2-2; 7 bases are shared with TRBD2. V was pared by 3 bases and J by 4 bases, with 2 bases of the junction left unmatched. The CDR3 sequence is 14 residues long. CDR1 and CDR2 from the germline V gene are MNHEY and SVGAGI. The CDR3 loop reads CASSYGGGTGELFF. CDR3 in DNA: TGTGCCAGCAGTTATGGGGGGGGCACCGGGGAGCTGTTTTTT.

This clonotype has ten or more counts. The genes are TRBV10-3 and TRBJ2-7, with 9 positions matching TRBD1. CDR3 size: 14 residues. With 6 bases clipped from V and 4 bases from J, the junction kept 7 bases outside the gene matches. Germline V lookup: CDR1 ENHRY, CDR2 SYGVKD. The DNA of the CDR3 is TGTGCCATCAGCGGAGGACAGGGGAATTACGAGCAGTACTTC. This sequence encodes CAISGGQGNYEQYF.

J is TRBJ2-4 and V is TRBV5-5, with D perhaps being TRBD1 or TRBD2 (5 bases each). This CDR3 contains 13 residues. Germline V gene data show CDR1 as SGHKS and CDR2 as YYEKEE (reference sequence). V lost 3 bases and J lost 7, with 11 bases in between. The CDR3 loop is CASSSPGPNIQYF. The CDR3 DNA follows: TGTGCCAGCAGCTCGCCGGGACCCAACATTCAGTACTTC.

This clonotype was seen many times. The chain is built from TRBV11-3 and TRBJ2-1; TRBD1 is a possible D gene (7 bases). Per germline, CDR1 SGHNT and CDR2 YENEEA. There are 14 residues in the CDR3. Trimming removed 1 base at V and 7 bases at J, with 11 bases between. CDR3 sequence (DNA): TGTGCCAGCAGCTTAGGCTCAGGGGGGAATGAGCAGTTCTTC. This encodes CASSLGSGGNEQFF.

This clonotype has ten or more counts. This chain joins TRBV15 and TRBJ2-1; TRBD2 agrees at 14 bases. Unmatched junction bases numbered 8, after V lost 5 bases and J lost 8 bases. The germline gives CDR1 LNHNV, CDR2 YYDKDF (reference sequence). The CDR3 is 16 residues long. The CDR3 loop reads CATSSRLAGGFDEQFF. CDR3 sequence (DNA): TGTGCCACCAGCTCCCGACTAGCGGGGGGGTTTGATGAGCAGTTCTTC.

This clonotype came up many times. The gene calls are TRBV11-1 and TRBJ2-7, with a weak D call TRBD1 (6 bases). The CDR3 spans 14 residues. Germline V gene lookup returns CDR1 SGHAT and CDR2 FQDESV (reference sequence). Between the trimmed V and J ends, which lost 0 bases and 4 bases, there was a span of 10 bases. The CDR3 region is CASSLAGAPYEQYF. CDR3 coding DNA: TGTGCCAGCAGCTTAGCGGGGGCCCCTTACGAGCAGTACTTC.

The sample holds many counts of this clonotype. The rearrangement joins TRBV11-2 to TRBJ2-5; D might be TRBD1 or TRBD2, each matching 7 bases. The CDR3 loop spans 14 amino acids. Trimming shortened V by 5 bases and J by 4 bases, and 14 bases separated the two germline ends. Germline V gene lookup returns CDR1 SGHAT and CDR2 FQNNGV. The CDR3 sequence is CASSSGDRPETQYF. The CDR3 nucleotides are TGTGCCAGCAGCAGCGGGGACAGACCAGAGACCCAGTACTTC.

This clonotype was seen ten or more times. This chain joins TRBV19 and TRBJ1-1, with a possible D match to TRBD1 (5 bases). Germline lookup yields CDR1 LNHDA and CDR2 SQIVND (reference sequence). V lost 7 bases and J 4 bases, leaving 16 bases between the germline ends. CDR3 size: 14 residues. The CDR3 spells CASNNAWDGTEAFF. CDR3 nucleotide sequence: TGTGCCAGTAACAATGCTTGGGACGGCACTGAAGCTTTCTTT.

This clonotype was observed many times. Mismatch with germline at one junction end may stem from a read error. The chain employs TRBV12-3 or TRBV12-4 and TRBJ2-7; 10 nucleotides match TRBD2. The CDR3 extends over 13 amino acids. The CDR3 protein is CASSLQGTSESSF. The DNA for the CDR3 is TGTGCCAGCAGTTTACAGGGGACTAGCGAATCGTCCTTC.

As to this clonotype: Compared with germline, one end of the junction differs, possibly owing to a read error. This rearrangement joins TRBV9 to TRBJ2-7; tentative D call: TRBD2 (5 bases). The V gene's germline CDR1 is SGDLS and CDR2 YYNGEE. The CDR3 has 15 amino acids. The CDR3 DNA reads as TGTGCCAGCAGCGAAAGACTATCGCCCCCCTACGAGCAGTCCTTC. Its translation: CASSERLSPPYEQSF.

Only a few counts were recorded for this clonotype. This sequence joins TRBV5-1 and TRBJ1-6, with D hard to call. Trimming removed 0 bases at V and 5 bases at J, with 6 bases between. Germline CDR1 SGHRS, CDR2 YFSETQ. The CDR3 loop spans 14 amino acids. The CDR3 DNA follows: TGCGCCAGCAGCTTGGTATCAAATAATTCACCCCTCCACTTT. Its protein is CASSLVSNNSPLHF.

This clonotype has only a few counts. The chain has TRBV6-2 or TRBV6-3 and TRBJ2-7; D gene ambiguous. V was trimmed by 5 bases and J by 3 bases, leaving 14 bases between them. Looked up from germline, CDR1 is MNHEY and CDR2 is SVGEGT. The CDR3 runs to 14 residues. The CDR3 DNA sequence: TGTGCCAGCAGTCCCAGTCTTATGATCTACGAGCAGTACTTC. This codes for CASSPSLMIYEQYF.

At least ten counts were recorded for this clonotype. CDR3 in amino acids: CASSLDRRDTQYF. As DNA, the CDR3 is TGCGCCAGCAGCTTGGACAGGCGCGATACGCAGTATTTT. This chain uses TRBV5-1 with TRBJ2-3; perhaps TRBD1 as D (5 bases). Between the trimmed V and J ends, which lost 0 bases and 6 bases, there was a span of 8 bases. Germline loops: CDR1 SGHRS, CDR2 YFSETQ. The CDR3 is 13 amino acids.

This clonotype was found many times. The V call is TRBV5-1, the J call TRBJ2-3; no firm D call. V was pared by 0 bases and J by 1 base, with 6 bases between. The V gene's germline CDR1 is SGHRS and CDR2 YFSETQ. This CDR3 has 14 residues. CDR3: CASSLEVGTDTQYF. In nucleotides, the CDR3 is TGCGCCAGCAGCTTGGAAGTCGGCACAGATACGCAGTATTTT.